A single TCR beta chain is shown here with its context. V lost 3 bases, J lost 8 bases, and 5 bases stayed unmatched. The length of the CDR3 is 16 residues. Germline V gene lookup returns CDR1 KGHDR and CDR2 SFDVKD. Original processing methods: Reference gene primers were amplified, and this amplification served to estimate nucleated cell counts. The table came from immunoSEQ multiplex PCR; TCRdb's copy has only in-frame clones and leaves some out. V, J and clone size are those of that table, while D and trimming were read from the DNA. The profile shows hundreds of thousands of clones, 85% of them singletons. This entry belongs to a study of blood T cell repertoires in COVID-19. About the research overall: Acute and convalescent COVID-19 specimens originated in the United States, Italy and Spain. Sample material is recorded as cDNA or gDNA derived from T cells, B-cell-depleted T cells, or PBMCs.

The clonotype comes from a human donor in a cohort sampled during active COVID-19. The source material was peripheral blood. The rearrangement uses TRBV24-1 and TRBJ2-1; 14 bases align to TRBD2. The CDR3 sequence: CATSDRGLAGDYEQFF. In DNA, the CDR3 is TGTGCCACCAGTGATCGGGGACTAGCGGGAGACTATGAGCAGTTCTTC.